This T cell receptor (beta chain) was identified in a study of CD8 T cells in ankylosing spondylitis (dated by TCRdb to 2016 to 2017). Study-level background: To find TCR variants linked to disease, the study profiled T cell receptor beta repertoires in ankylosing spondylitis patients and healthy donors. In total, the full study cohort was made up of roughly 100 healthy donors and more than 20 ankylosing spondylitis patients. Peripheral blood was sampled, and synovial fluid was also collected from ankylosing spondylitis patients. Results and caveats for the whole study, not just this receptor: Some TCR beta motif variants had previously been reported in synovial fluid and blood of reactive arthritis patients, which suggested common disease-initiation mechanisms. Significant enrichment of the disease-linked clones was reported in matched synovial fluid samples from ankylosing spondylitis patients. Blood from ankylosing spondylitis patients appeared to be characterized by a TCR beta motif made up of under 10 highly homologous amino acid variants. A CD8+ phenotype was shown by the disease-linked clones, which were found at relatively low frequencies in peripheral blood.

Sequencing was carried out with an Illumina HiSeq 2500. Quantitative 5'-RACE with molecular barcodes was used to prepare TCR beta libraries. Per the original workflow: A new computational method, built on a probabilistic model of VDJ rearrangement, was used to identify disease-linked TCR variants. Clones were called with MiXCR by TCRdb after fastp trimmed the public reads at Q25, and only in-frame beta chains were retained. Identical CDR3 protein sequences are pooled into one entry, listed with their most common genes and DNA. It is TCRdb's table, rather than the study itself, that gives the V and J calls and clone size. A total of under 400,000 distinct CDR3 sequences appear in this sample, roughly 11% of them only once. The ten top clones hold roughly 9.5% of the sample. Note on this clonotype: Its antigen is currently not known. Base qualities are missing; no much larger clone stands one base away.

Counted from cysteine to phenylalanine, this CDR3 has 17 amino acids. This entry keeps only the CDR3 DNA: 51 bases, framed from base 1. V and J are trimmed by 5 bases and 1 base, and the gene matches miss 10 bases of the junction. CDR1 and CDR2 are read off the germline V gene as MDHEN and SYDVKM. The chain couples TRBV28 to TRBJ2-3; 9 central bases correspond to TRBD2. The sequence was collected from a female donor with ankylosing spondylitis or in good health (not recorded which). Sequenced input: blood, either unsorted or a sorted T cell fraction (not recorded which). The CDR3 protein sequence reads: CASSPNERGEGTDTQYF. In nucleotide form, the sequence is TGTGCCAGCAGTCCCAATGAGCGGGGGGAGGGCACAGATACGCAGTATTTT.